A single sample gave rise to the 15 T cell receptor beta chains below, sequenced in a study of cytomegalovirus exposure and HLA in healthy donors. PCR used 60 Vbeta primers and 13 Jbeta primers. TCRdb's copy holds only in-frame clones and misses some; the assay was immunoSEQ multiplex PCR. The sample has some 96,000 clones; approximately 78% are singletons. Input material: PBMCs. The origin of the receptors is a woman in her sixties in good health and CMV-seronegative.

The chain has TRBV19 and TRBJ2-3, with 7 nucleotides matching TRBD1. Germline-derived CDR1 and CDR2 are LNHDA and SQIVND (reference sequence). There are 16 residues in the CDR3. V dropped 3 bases and J dropped 2; count of bases not matched to a gene: 8. The CDR3 coding sequence is TGTGCCAGTAGTATCGGACAGGCGGGCCCCACAGATACGCAGTATTTT. Amino acids: CASSIGQAGPTDTQYF. Full variable domain (outside the CDR3, taken from reference TRBV19 and TRBJ2-3): DGGITQSPKYLFRKEGQNVTLSCEQNLNHDAMYWYRQDPGQGLRLIYYSQIVNDFQKGDIAEGYSVSREKKESFPLTVTSAQKNPTAFYLCASSIGQAGPTDTQYFGPGTRLTVL.

The V gene is TRBV7-2, the J gene TRBJ1-5, with 10 bases fitting TRBD1. Germline loops: CDR1 SGHTA, CDR2 FQGNSA. V lost 6 bases, J lost 5 bases, and 10 bases stayed unmatched. The CDR3 runs to 16 residues. The CDR3 sequence: CASRRGGQGSHQPQHF. For the CDR3, the DNA is TGTGCCAGCAGAAGAGGGGGACAGGGGAGTCATCAGCCCCAGCATTTT.

This sequence joins TRBV11-2 and TRBJ2-3; tentative D call: TRBD2 (6 bases). The CDR3 contains 17 residues. With 2 bases removed from V and 0 bases from J, the gap between germline ends came to 15 bases. CDR1 is SGHAT and CDR2 is FQNNGV in the germline V gene. The chain's CDR3 is CASSLWVGGISTDTQYF. Here the CDR3 DNA reads TGTGCCAGCAGCTTATGGGTAGGCGGGATTAGCACAGATACGCAGTATTTT.

The sample holds one count of this clone. For the CDR3, the DNA is TGCGCCAGCAGCCAAGATCTTCGGGACAGGGCTTTGCGGTACTTC. Its translation is CASSQDLRDRALRYF. The chain combines TRBV4-3 with TRBJ2-7; TRBD1 matches 9 bases. V shed 0 bases, J shed 12 bases, and the junction held 12 bases outside the gene matches. Germline V lookup: CDR1 LGHNA, CDR2 YSLEER. This CDR3 region has 15 residues.

There are a few counts of this clone. The chain carries TRBV5-1 and TRBJ2-7, with D perhaps TRBD2 (6 bases). Germline loops: CDR1 SGHRS, CDR2 YFSETQ. V dropped 4 bases and J dropped 0 bases, with 14 bases sitting between them. The CDR3 has 15 amino acids. CDR3 nucleotides: TGCGCCAGCAGCCTCGGCGGGACCTCCTCCTACGAGCAGTACTTC. This codes for CASSLGGTSSYEQYF.

CDR3 sequence (DNA): TGCGCCAGCAGCTTGGGGACTAGTGGTAGCACAGATACGCAGTATTTT. This codes for CASSLGTSGSTDTQYF. The genes are TRBV5-1 and TRBJ2-3; 7 bases line up with TRBD2. Unmatched junction bases numbered 4, after V lost 0 bases and J lost 0 bases. The germline gives CDR1 SGHRS, CDR2 YFSETQ. CDR3 length equals 16 residues.

The rearrangement links TRBV5-4 to TRBJ2-7; D uncertain. Trimming cost V 0 bases and J 2 bases, with 9 bases left between them. The CDR3 totals 14 residues. CDR1 SGHNT and CDR2 YYREEE come from the germline V gene (reference sequence). The CDR3 DNA is TGTGCCAGCAGCTTGGGACTCCAAACCTACGAGCAGTACTTC. Translation gives CASSLGLQTYEQYF. Together with reference TRBV5-4 and TRBJ2-7, the CDR3 gives the full variable domain: ETGVTQSPTHLIKTRGQQVTLRCSSQSGHNTVSWYQQALGQGPQFIFQYYREEENGRGNFPPRFSGLQFPNYSSELNVNALELDDSALYLCASSLGLQTYEQYFGPGTRLTVT.

The J gene is TRBJ2-1, the V gene TRBV7-9, with TRBD2 matching over 7 bases. V was pared by 1 base and J by 3 bases, with 3 bases of the junction left unmatched. There are 15 residues in the CDR3. Looked up from germline, CDR1 is SEHNR and CDR2 is FQNEAQ (reference sequence). CDR3 residues: CASSLDPGGYNEQFF. In DNA, the CDR3 is TGTGCCAGCAGCTTAGATCCGGGAGGCTACAATGAGCAGTTCTTC.

This chain joins TRBV5-1 and TRBJ2-7, with 9 bases lining up with TRBD1. The V gene end was trimmed by 3 bases and the J gene end by 2 bases; junction bases not matched to a gene: 3. This CDR3 is 14 amino acids long. Germline V gene lookup returns CDR1 SGHRS and CDR2 YFSETQ. DNA for the CDR3: TGCGCCAGCAGCTCGGGGACAGGGACCTACGAGCAGTACTTC. Residues: CASSSGTGTYEQYF.

The J gene is TRBJ1-3, the V gene TRBV7-6; maybe TRBD1 (6 bases). V gave up 1 base and J gave up 0 bases, with 10 bases separating them. Germline assignment: CDR1 SGHVS and CDR2 FNYEAQ. This CDR3 is 16 amino acids long. The CDR3 DNA sequence: TGTGCCAGCAGCTTAGGCAGGGGACACTCTGGAAACACCATATATTTT. Translating it yields CASSLGRGHSGNTIYF.

This chain joins TRBV6-5 and TRBJ2-7; weak D call: TRBD2 (5 bases). The CDR3 has 14 amino acids. Trimming took 6 bases from V and 0 from J, leaving 12 bases between them. In germline, CDR1 is MNHEY, CDR2 SVGAGI. CDR3 region: CASSAGINSYEQYF. The DNA of the CDR3 is TGTGCCAGCAGCGCCGGGATAAACTCCTACGAGCAGTACTTC.

This clone was observed a few times. The chain recombines TRBV5-4 with TRBJ1-5; TRBD1 might be the D (5 bases). V was shortened by 4 bases and J by 5 bases, with 16 bases between the two germline ends. The CDR3 spans 15 residues. Germline CDR1 reads SGHNT; CDR2 reads YYREEE (reference sequence). CDR3 coding DNA: TGTGCCAGCAGCCTTACTCCAGGGTATGATCAGCCCCAGCATTTT. Translating gives CASSLTPGYDQPQHF.

This clone has only a few counts. The genes are TRBV7-2 and TRBJ1-6, with D hard to call. Trimming stripped 4 bases from V and 0 bases from J, with 4 bases between. This CDR3 has 14 amino acids. Germline CDR1 reads SGHTA; CDR2 reads FQGNSA. The CDR3: CASSSRSYNSPLHF. For the CDR3, the DNA is TGTGCCAGCAGCTCCCGCTCCTATAATTCACCCCTCCACTTT.

The chain has TRBV7-2 and TRBJ1-6; a weak D match, TRBD1 (5 bases). V was cut by 5 bases and J by 7 bases, with 12 bases left in between. CDR1 is SGHTA and CDR2 is FQGNSA in the germline V gene. This CDR3 has 14 amino acids. CDR3 loop: CASSPREGNSPLHF. In nucleotides, the CDR3 is TGTGCCAGCAGCCCACGGGAGGGGAATTCACCCCTCCACTTT.

The chain is built from TRBV4-2 and TRBJ2-6; no definite D call. From germline, CDR1 is LGHNA and CDR2 YNFKEQ. The CDR3 has 15 amino acids. The ends were cut back, 1 base at V and 2 bases at J, with 6 bases in the middle. DNA of the CDR3: TGTGCCAGCAGCCAAGTAGTGACTGGGGCCAACGTCCTGACTTTC. Its protein is CASSQVVTGANVLTF.